A selection of T cell receptor beta chains follows, all from one sample in a study of T-cell memory formation after mild COVID-19. One entry per CDR3 protein, called by TCRdb with MiXCR from the 5' RACE reads. The sample consists of 250,000 to 300,000 distinct CDR3 sequences, 15% to 20% of them appearing once. Sequencing used PBMCs or a T cell subset sorted from them (not recorded which). Receptors originate from a man in his late teens or twenties who had mild COVID-19 (a few samples of this study predate the infection). Cell type and time point are not known. CDR3s include the opening cysteine and the closing phenylalanine or tryptophan. The D gene is left open where the match is weak. Clone size is stated in some rows and not others, as once, few, many or a class when expanded.

J gene: TRBJ2-1
clone size: -
V gene: TRBV3-1
D gene: TRBD2
CDR3 protein: CASSQAASGDEQFF
CDR3 DNA: TGTGCCAGCAGCCAAGCGGCTAGCGGGGACGAGCAGTTCTTC

J gene: TRBJ2-3
clone size: -
V gene: TRBV7-9
D gene: TRBD1
CDR3 protein: CASSSKTQREGAYTQYF
CDR3 DNA: TGTGCCAGCAGCTCGAAGACCCAGCGCGAGGGGGCTTATACGCAGTATTTT

J gene: TRBJ2-1
clone size: -
V gene: TRBV29-1
D gene: TRBD2
CDR3 protein: CSGSQGGNEQFF
CDR3 DNA: TGCAGCGGGAGCCAGGGAGGGAATGAGCAGTTCTTC

J gene: TRBJ2-7
clone size: -
V gene: TRBV6-1
D gene: -
CDR3 protein: CASSDYEQYF
CDR3 DNA: TGTGCCAGCAGTGATTACGAGCAGTACTTC

J gene: TRBJ2-3
clone size: -
V gene: TRBV19
D gene: TRBD2
CDR3 protein: CASSAFLLAGGTDTQYF
CDR3 DNA: TGTGCCAGTAGTGCTTTTCTCCTAGCGGGGGGCACAGATACGCAGTATTTT

J gene: TRBJ2-5
clone size: few
V gene: TRBV6-5
D gene: -
CDR3 protein: CASSGSSETQYF
CDR3 DNA: TGTGCCAGCAGTGGTTCGTCGGAGACCCAGTACTTC

J gene: TRBJ2-3
clone size: few
V gene: TRBV4-3
D gene: TRBD2
CDR3 protein: CASSQDPRLAGADTQYF
CDR3 DNA: TGCGCCAGCAGCCAAGACCCGCGGCTAGCGGGGGCAGATACGCAGTATTTT

J gene: TRBJ1-1
clone size: many
V gene: TRBV12-3/TRBV12-4
D gene: -
CDR3 protein: CASSPLGADTEAFF
CDR3 DNA: TGTGCCAGCAGCCCCCTAGGAGCGGACACTGAAGCTTTCTTT

J gene: TRBJ2-3
clone size: -
V gene: TRBV5-1
D gene: TRBD2
CDR3 protein: CASSLPGGLGTDTQYF
CDR3 DNA: TGCGCCAGCAGCTTGCCCGGGGGACTAGGAACAGATACGCAGTATTTT

J gene: TRBJ2-7
clone size: -
V gene: TRBV6-5
D gene: -
CDR3 protein: CASSYSPSDQHYEQYF
CDR3 DNA: TGTGCCAGCAGTTACTCACCCTCGGACCAGCACTACGAGCAGTACTTC

J gene: TRBJ1-1
clone size: -
V gene: TRBV11-2
D gene: -
CDR3 protein: CASSSGWTTEAFF
CDR3 DNA: TGTGCCAGCAGCTCAGGGTGGACCACTGAAGCTTTCTTT

J gene: TRBJ2-1
clone size: few
V gene: TRBV4-1
D gene: -
CDR3 protein: CASSIAGNEQFF
CDR3 DNA: TGCGCCAGCAGCATAGCCGGCAATGAGCAGTTCTTC

J gene: TRBJ2-2
clone size: few
V gene: TRBV20-1
D gene: -
CDR3 protein: CSARGRVTGELFF
CDR3 DNA: TGCAGTGCTAGGGGCCGGGTCACCGGGGAGCTGTTTTTT

J gene: TRBJ1-1
clone size: many
V gene: TRBV18
D gene: TRBD1
CDR3 protein: CASSPQTGQGAGTEAFF
CDR3 DNA: TGTGCCAGCTCACCACAGACGGGACAGGGGGCGGGCACTGAAGCTTTCTTT

J gene: TRBJ2-5
clone size: -
V gene: TRBV11-2
D gene: -
CDR3 protein: CASSTRPGETQYF
CDR3 DNA: TGTGCCAGCAGCACCCGACCGGGAGAGACCCAGTACTTC

J gene: TRBJ2-3
clone size: many
V gene: TRBV5-1
D gene: TRBD2
CDR3 protein: CASSLGLAGTDTQYF
CDR3 DNA: TGCGCCAGCAGCTTGGGGCTAGCGGGGACAGATACGCAGTATTTT

J gene: TRBJ1-5
clone size: -
V gene: TRBV6-6
D gene: TRBD1
CDR3 protein: CASSYMGGQAGQPQHF
CDR3 DNA: TGTGCCAGCAGTTACATGGGGGGACAGGCGGGTCAGCCCCAGCATTTT

J gene: TRBJ1-2
clone size: few
V gene: TRBV5-5
D gene: TRBD1
CDR3 protein: CASSLDRGPLYGYTF
CDR3 DNA: TGTGCCAGCAGCTTGGACAGGGGTCCCCTCTATGGCTACACCTTC

J gene: TRBJ2-3
clone size: few
V gene: TRBV10-3
D gene: TRBD2
CDR3 protein: CAIRVQGGSTDTQYF
CDR3 DNA: TGTGCCATCAGGGTGCAGGGAGGGAGCACAGATACGCAGTATTTT

J gene: TRBJ2-5
clone size: few
V gene: TRBV12-5
D gene: TRBD2
CDR3 protein: CASGDPGLAGGPVTQYF
CDR3 DNA: TGTGCTAGTGGGGACCCCGGGCTAGCGGGGGGGCCCGTGACCCAGTACTTC

J gene: TRBJ1-2
clone size: few
V gene: TRBV5-1
D gene: -
CDR3 protein: CASSFRDAVYGYTF
CDR3 DNA: TGCGCCAGCAGCTTCCGGGACGCGGTCTATGGCTACACCTTC

J gene: TRBJ2-1
clone size: -
V gene: TRBV14
D gene: -
CDR3 protein: CASSQDRGVGANEQFF
CDR3 DNA: TGTGCCAGCAGCCAAGATCGCGGTGTAGGGGCGAATGAGCAGTTCTTC

J gene: TRBJ2-2
clone size: many
V gene: TRBV4-3
D gene: TRBD2
CDR3 protein: CASSHITGLAGIITGELFF
CDR3 DNA: TGCGCCAGCAGCCACATCACGGGACTAGCGGGGATTATCACCGGGGAGCTGTTTTTT

J gene: TRBJ1-1
clone size: -
V gene: TRBV30
D gene: -
CDR3 protein: CAWSWGMGTEAFF
CDR3 DNA: TGTGCCTGGAGTTGGGGAATGGGCACTGAAGCTTTCTTT

J gene: TRBJ2-2
clone size: few
V gene: TRBV5-1
D gene: TRBD1
CDR3 protein: CASSLARGRSGELFF
CDR3 DNA: TGCGCCAGCAGCTTGGCCAGGGGGCGTTCCGGGGAGCTGTTTTTT

J gene: TRBJ2-5
clone size: few
V gene: TRBV11-2
D gene: TRBD1
CDR3 protein: CASSDLQGAGETQYF
CDR3 DNA: TGTGCCAGCAGCGACTTACAGGGGGCCGGGGAGACCCAGTACTTC

J gene: TRBJ1-5
clone size: -
V gene: TRBV19
D gene: -
CDR3 protein: CASGGRPQHF
CDR3 DNA: TGTGCCAGTGGAGGAAGGCCCCAGCATTTT

J gene: TRBJ1-1
clone size: -
V gene: TRBV12-3/TRBV12-4
D gene: TRBD1
CDR3 protein: CASRAGGAAFF
CDR3 DNA: TGTGCCAGCAGAGCAGGGGGCGCGGCTTTCTTT

J gene: TRBJ1-1
clone size: -
V gene: TRBV11-2
D gene: -
CDR3 protein: CASSSRGRGNF
CDR3 DNA: TGTGCCAGCAGCTCCCGGGGCAGGGGAAATTTT

J gene: TRBJ1-2
clone size: few
V gene: TRBV20-1
D gene: -
CDR3 protein: CSATTEGGYGYTF
CDR3 DNA: TGCAGTGCTACCACAGAGGGTGGCTATGGCTACACCTTC

J gene: TRBJ2-5
clone size: -
V gene: TRBV25-1
D gene: -
CDR3 protein: CASSEGGTPETQYF
CDR3 DNA: TGTGCCAGCAGTGAGGGCGGGACCCCAGAGACCCAGTACTTC

J gene: TRBJ2-3
clone size: few
V gene: TRBV6-5
D gene: -
CDR3 protein: CASSRGFSTDTQYF
CDR3 DNA: TGTGCCAGCAGTCGTGGGTTCTCAACAGATACGCAGTATTTT

J gene: TRBJ2-2
clone size: few
V gene: TRBV7-8
D gene: -
CDR3 protein: CASSQGRHGELFF
CDR3 DNA: TGTGCCAGCAGCCAGGGTCGACACGGGGAGCTGTTTTTT

J gene: TRBJ2-7
clone size: -
V gene: TRBV20-1
D gene: TRBD1
CDR3 protein: CSARGTGEKANLEQYF
CDR3 DNA: TGCAGTGCTAGAGGGACAGGGGAAAAGGCCAACCTCGAGCAGTACTTC

J gene: TRBJ1-4
clone size: few
V gene: TRBV5-1
D gene: -
CDR3 protein: CASSQQSANEKLFF
CDR3 DNA: TGCGCCAGCAGCCAACAGTCAGCTAATGAAAAACTGTTTTTT

J gene: TRBJ1-5
clone size: -
V gene: TRBV7-9
D gene: -
CDR3 protein: CASSPGDEYSNQPQHF
CDR3 DNA: TGTGCCAGCAGCCCAGGGGACGAGTATAGCAATCAGCCCCAGCATTTT

J gene: TRBJ2-6
clone size: -
V gene: TRBV9
D gene: -
CDR3 protein: CASSFRLDSGANVLTF
CDR3 DNA: TGTGCCAGCAGCTTTCGACTGGACTCTGGGGCCAACGTCCTGACTTTC

J gene: TRBJ2-2
clone size: -
V gene: TRBV28
D gene: TRBD1
CDR3 protein: CASRKGTGRLTGELFF
CDR3 DNA: TGTGCCAGCAGGAAAGGGACAGGGCGACTCACCGGGGAGCTGTTTTTT

J gene: TRBJ1-5
clone size: few
V gene: TRBV4-1
D gene: TRBD1
CDR3 protein: CASSQEDRSWSNQPQHF
CDR3 DNA: TGCGCCAGCAGCCAAGAGGACAGGTCATGGAGCAATCAGCCCCAGCATTTT

J gene: TRBJ2-1
clone size: -
V gene: TRBV6-2/TRBV6-3
D gene: -
CDR3 protein: CASSYLDSPSEQFF
CDR3 DNA: TGTGCCAGCAGTTACCTGGACTCTCCCAGTGAGCAGTTCTTC

J gene: TRBJ1-5
clone size: -
V gene: TRBV6-6
D gene: -
CDR3 protein: CASSGDLFGQPQHF
CDR3 DNA: TGTGCCAGCAGTGGGGACCTTTTTGGTCAGCCCCAGCATTTT

J gene: TRBJ2-5
clone size: medium-sized
V gene: TRBV9
D gene: -
CDR3 protein: CASSVAGVEETQYF
CDR3 DNA: TGTGCCAGCAGCGTAGCGGGGGTTGAAGAGACCCAGTACTTC

J gene: TRBJ1-1
clone size: -
V gene: TRBV7-9
D gene: TRBD1
CDR3 protein: CASSFGQGDTEAFF
CDR3 DNA: TGTGCCAGCAGCTTCGGACAGGGGGACACTGAAGCTTTCTTT

J gene: TRBJ2-2
clone size: few
V gene: TRBV5-1
D gene: -
CDR3 protein: CASSSRRDTGELFF
CDR3 DNA: TGCGCCAGCAGCTCCCGCAGGGACACCGGGGAGCTGTTTTTT

J gene: TRBJ2-1
clone size: -
V gene: TRBV5-6
D gene: -
CDR3 protein: CASSVGLGNEQFF
CDR3 DNA: TGTGCCAGCAGCGTGGGGTTGGGAAATGAGCAGTTCTTC

J gene: TRBJ2-1
clone size: -
V gene: TRBV5-1
D gene: -
CDR3 protein: CASSRTWGTNEQFF
CDR3 DNA: TGCGCCAGCAGCCGCACTTGGGGCACAAATGAGCAGTTCTTC

J gene: TRBJ2-2
clone size: few
V gene: TRBV7-2
D gene: -
CDR3 protein: CASVGGPTNTGELFF
CDR3 DNA: TGTGCCAGCGTCGGAGGACCGACGAACACCGGGGAGCTGTTTTTT

J gene: TRBJ1-1
clone size: many
V gene: TRBV29-1
D gene: TRBD1
CDR3 protein: CSVGDSPAFF
CDR3 DNA: TGCAGCGTTGGGGACAGTCCCGCTTTCTTT

J gene: TRBJ1-1
clone size: many
V gene: TRBV28
D gene: TRBD1
CDR3 protein: CASSPGTAGGTEAFF
CDR3 DNA: TGTGCCAGCAGTCCGGGGACAGCCGGGGGCACTGAAGCTTTCTTT

J gene: TRBJ2-2
clone size: few
V gene: TRBV11-1
D gene: -
CDR3 protein: CASSRPPGNGLTGELFF
CDR3 DNA: TGTGCCAGCAGCCGACCCCCAGGGAATGGTCTCACCGGGGAGCTGTTTTTT

J gene: TRBJ2-7
clone size: -
V gene: TRBV9
D gene: TRBD2
CDR3 protein: CASSVAGGALEQYF
CDR3 DNA: TGTGCCAGCAGCGTGGCGGGGGGGGCTCTCGAGCAGTACTTC

J gene: TRBJ2-5
clone size: few
V gene: TRBV5-6
D gene: -
CDR3 protein: CASSLLGRGQETQYF
CDR3 DNA: TGTGCCAGCAGCTTGTTGGGCAGGGGACAAGAGACCCAGTACTTC

J gene: TRBJ2-3
clone size: few
V gene: TRBV15
D gene: -
CDR3 protein: CATSRDASWQYF
CDR3 DNA: TGTGCCACCAGCAGAGACGCCTCCTGGCAGTATTTT

J gene: TRBJ1-1
clone size: -
V gene: TRBV20-1
D gene: TRBD1
CDR3 protein: CSATDRVNTEAFF
CDR3 DNA: TGCAGTGCTACTGACAGGGTGAACACTGAAGCTTTCTTT

J gene: TRBJ1-5
clone size: few
V gene: TRBV5-5
D gene: -
CDR3 protein: CASSLAGRVVNQPQHF
CDR3 DNA: TGTGCCAGCAGCTTGGCCGGACGGGTAGTTAACCAGCCCCAGCATTTT

J gene: TRBJ2-4
clone size: many
V gene: TRBV5-1
D gene: -
CDR3 protein: CASSLGLAKNIQYF
CDR3 DNA: TGTGCCAGCAGTTTGGGTCTAGCCAAAAACATTCAGTACTTC

J gene: TRBJ2-2
clone size: few
V gene: TRBV5-5
D gene: -
CDR3 protein: CASSAASGLRDTGELFF
CDR3 DNA: TGTGCCAGCAGCGCAGCCTCGGGGCTTAGGGACACCGGGGAGCTGTTTTTT